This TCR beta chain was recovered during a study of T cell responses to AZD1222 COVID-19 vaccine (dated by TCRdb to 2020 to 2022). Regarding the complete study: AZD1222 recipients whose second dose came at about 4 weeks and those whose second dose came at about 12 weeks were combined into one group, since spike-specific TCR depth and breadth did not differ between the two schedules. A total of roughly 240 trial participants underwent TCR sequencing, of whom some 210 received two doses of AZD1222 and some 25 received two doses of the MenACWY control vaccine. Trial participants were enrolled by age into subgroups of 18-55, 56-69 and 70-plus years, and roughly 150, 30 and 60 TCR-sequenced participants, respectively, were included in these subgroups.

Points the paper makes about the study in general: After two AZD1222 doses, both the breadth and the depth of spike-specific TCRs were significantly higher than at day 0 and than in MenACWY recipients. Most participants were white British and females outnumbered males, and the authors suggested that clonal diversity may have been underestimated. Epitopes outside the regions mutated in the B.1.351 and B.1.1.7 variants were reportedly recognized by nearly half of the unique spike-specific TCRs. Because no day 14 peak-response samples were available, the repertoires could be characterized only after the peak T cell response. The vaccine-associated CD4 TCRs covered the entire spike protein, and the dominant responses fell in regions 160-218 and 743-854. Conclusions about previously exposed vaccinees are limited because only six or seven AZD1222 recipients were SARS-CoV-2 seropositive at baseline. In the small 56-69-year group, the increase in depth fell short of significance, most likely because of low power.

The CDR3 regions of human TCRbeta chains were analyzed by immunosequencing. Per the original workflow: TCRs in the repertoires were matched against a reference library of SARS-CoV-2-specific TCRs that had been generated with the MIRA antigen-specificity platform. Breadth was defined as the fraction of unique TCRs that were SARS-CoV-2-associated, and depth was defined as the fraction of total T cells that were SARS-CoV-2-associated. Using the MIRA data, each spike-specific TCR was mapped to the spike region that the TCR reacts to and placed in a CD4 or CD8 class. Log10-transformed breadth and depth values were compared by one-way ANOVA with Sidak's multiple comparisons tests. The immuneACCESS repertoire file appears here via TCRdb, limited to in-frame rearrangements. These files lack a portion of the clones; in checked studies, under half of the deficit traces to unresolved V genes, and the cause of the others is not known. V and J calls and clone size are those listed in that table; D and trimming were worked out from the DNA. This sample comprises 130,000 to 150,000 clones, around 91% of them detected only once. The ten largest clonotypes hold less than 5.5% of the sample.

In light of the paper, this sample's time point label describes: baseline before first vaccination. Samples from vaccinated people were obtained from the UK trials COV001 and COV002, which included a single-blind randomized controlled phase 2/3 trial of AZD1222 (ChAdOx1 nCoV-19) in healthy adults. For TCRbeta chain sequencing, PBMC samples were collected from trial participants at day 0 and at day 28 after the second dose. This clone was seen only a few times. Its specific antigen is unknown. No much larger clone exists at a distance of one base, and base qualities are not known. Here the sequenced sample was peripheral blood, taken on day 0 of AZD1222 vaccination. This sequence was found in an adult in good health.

The DNA is as follows: TGTGCCAGCAGTCCCCAACAGGGGGCTCTCAACGAGCAGTACTTC. The encoded protein is CASSPQQGALNEQYF. The chain links TRBV6-5 with TRBJ2-7, with 9 junctional bases fitting TRBD1. In the germline V gene, CDR1 corresponds to MNHEY and CDR2 to SVGAGI. V loses 5 bases at its end and J loses 5 bases; junction bases beyond the gene matches: 10. The CDR3 contains 15 residues, cysteine and phenylalanine counted. CDR3 DNA is the only sequence kept; it has 45 bases, read in frame from the first base.